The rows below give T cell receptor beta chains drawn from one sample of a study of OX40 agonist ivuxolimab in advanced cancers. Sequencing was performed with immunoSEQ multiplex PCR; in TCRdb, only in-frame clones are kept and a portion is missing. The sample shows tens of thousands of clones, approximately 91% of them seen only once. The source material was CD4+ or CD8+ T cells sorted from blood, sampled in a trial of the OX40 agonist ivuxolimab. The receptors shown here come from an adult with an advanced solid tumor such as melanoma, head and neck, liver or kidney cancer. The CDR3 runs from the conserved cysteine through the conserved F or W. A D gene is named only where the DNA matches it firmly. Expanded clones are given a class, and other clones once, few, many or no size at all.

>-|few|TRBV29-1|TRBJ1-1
TGCAGCGTTGATTCCGGGGCTGCTGAAGCTTTCTTT
CSVDSGAAEAFF
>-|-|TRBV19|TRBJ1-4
TGTGCCAGTAGTGCCACAGGGTCCCCTAATGAAAAACTGTTTTTT
CASSATGSPNEKLFF
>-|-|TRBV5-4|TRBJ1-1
TGTGCCAGCAGCCCCGAGGGTCTTGTGTACACTGAAGCTTTCTTT
CASSPEGLVYTEAFF
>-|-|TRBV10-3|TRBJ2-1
TGTGCCCTCGGGGACGGGAGCCTTGAGCAGTTCTTC
CALGDGSLEQFF
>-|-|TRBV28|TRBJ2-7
TGTGCCACCCTAGTGGGGGGACTGAGTAGCTCCTACGAGCAGTACTTC
CATLVGGLSSSYEQYF
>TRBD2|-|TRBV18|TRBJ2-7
TGTGCCAGCTCACCACCCGGACTAGCGGGAGTTTTATTCGAGCAGTACTTC
CASSPPGLAGVLFEQYF
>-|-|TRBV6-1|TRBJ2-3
TGTGCCACCCGGACGGCGGATACGCAGTATTTT
CATRTADTQYF
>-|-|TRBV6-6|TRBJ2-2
TGTGCCAGCAAGCCGGGCGGGGAGCTGTTTTTT
CASKPGGELFF
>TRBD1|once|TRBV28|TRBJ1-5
TGTGCCAGCAGTGGGACAGGGGGCTATCAGCCCCAGCATTTT
CASSGTGGYQPQHF
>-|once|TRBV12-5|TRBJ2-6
TGTGCTAGTGGTTTAAGGTCTGGTGGGCTGGATTTCTCTGGGGCCAACGTCCTGACTTTC
CASGLRSGGLDFSGANVLTF
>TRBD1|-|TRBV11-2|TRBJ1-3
TGTGCCAGCAGCGGCCTAACAGGGGGAGGTGGAAACACCATATATTTT
CASSGLTGGGGNTIYF
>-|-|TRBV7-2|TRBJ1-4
TGTGCCAGCAGCCGCGGACCCGAGGGTGAAAAACTGTTTTTT
CASSRGPEGEKLFF
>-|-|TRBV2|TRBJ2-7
TGTGCCAGCAGTATGACCCAGGGGAGGATGAGCGAGCAGTACTTC
CASSMTQGRMSEQYF
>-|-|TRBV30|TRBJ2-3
TGTGCCTGGAGTGTACGGGGGAAAGATACGCAGTATTTT
CAWSVRGKDTQYF
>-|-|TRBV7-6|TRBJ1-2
TGTGCCAGCATCCGCACAGGGTCGTCGGGTGGCTACACCTTC
CASIRTGSSGGYTF
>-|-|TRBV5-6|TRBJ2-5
TGTGCCAGCAGCCCCTTAGCACACCGGGAGACCCAGTACTTC
CASSPLAHRETQYF
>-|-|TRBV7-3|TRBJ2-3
TGTGCCAGCAGCGCGAACCAGGGTGGGACGGGAGATACGCAGTATTTT
CASSANQGGTGDTQYF
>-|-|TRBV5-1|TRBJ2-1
TGCGCCAGCAGCTTGCCACGGGGCACCTACAATGAGCAGTTCTTC
CASSLPRGTYNEQFF
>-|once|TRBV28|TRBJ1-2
TGTGCCAGCAGCTACGGAAGGGGACCCTCTAACTATGGCTACACCTTC
CASSYGRGPSNYGYTF
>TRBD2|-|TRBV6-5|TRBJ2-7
TGTGCCAGCAGTCAACTAGCGGGGACCTACGAGCAGTACTTC
CASSQLAGTYEQYF
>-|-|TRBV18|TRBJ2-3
TGTGCCAGCTCACCACCAAGCACAGATACGCAGTATTTT
CASSPPSTDTQYF
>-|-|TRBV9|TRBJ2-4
TGTGCCAGCAGCGTAGACATTGCCAAAAACATTCAGTACTTC
CASSVDIAKNIQYF
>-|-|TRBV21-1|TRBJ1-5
TGTGCCAGCGCCCGCCAATGTCAGCCCCAGCATTTT
CASARQCQPQHF